This TCR beta chain was documented in a study of cytomegalovirus exposure and HLA in healthy donors (dated by TCRdb to about 2017). For context, the study as a whole: In an earlier analysis of roughly 500 of the donors, 276 Gb of sequence data and some 120 million unique TCR beta sequences from about 190 million T cells were reported. All discovery cohort repertoires had been generated on a single sequencing platform. In the later analysis, no new phenotypic data were used to find candidate immune exposures; instead, reliance was placed on TCR beta sequences and their occurrence across donors. A later genetic analysis used genome-wide SNP genotypes for 398 of the 666 donors, treating that subset as a discovery cohort. Class I and class II HLA loci were covered by the typing at four-digit resolution. The study profiled the T cell repertoires of about 720 subjects by immunosequencing and related them to cytomegalovirus serostatus. Approximately 300 gigabases of sequencing data and around 85 million unique TCR sequences made up an early release that covered 640 HLA-typed donors. Along with the approximately 650-subject first cohort, a separate validation cohort of more than 90 different subjects was used. To study patterns of TCR occurrence, a later analysis re-analyzed previously published TCR beta repertoires from 550 to 800 donors and added high-resolution HLA genotyping. Alongside the repertoire data, information on donor age, sex, ethnicity and CMV serostatus was compiled. To predict cytomegalovirus infection status, the study brought together high-throughput TCR immunosequencing, statistical association of individual TCRs with disease status, and machine learning. Among the roughly 400 genotyped donors, around 81% belonged to the genetic ancestry cluster associated with self-reported Caucasian donors. The number of typed donors differed by locus: about 620-640 for A, B, C, DRB1 and DQB1; 500 to 550 for DQA1; 606 for DPA1; and roughly 450 for DPB1. The study aimed to test whether cataloging public T cell receptors could reveal signatures of past pathogen exposure. Several DR-DQ haplotypes were treated as single units for association and clustering because of strong linkage in the cohort. Among some 400 genotyped donors of the cohort, an average of around 250,000 unique TCR beta nucleotide sequences was sequenced per donor, of which roughly 18% were non-productive. In an earlier analysis of roughly 540 of the donors, high-throughput TCR beta sequencing was used to judge whether each TCR beta V gene segment behaved as functional or pseudogenic.

The cohort consisted of approximately 670 healthy bone marrow donors. At the time of sampling, every cohort member was nominally healthy, though immune exposures that went unrecorded were likely present. The donor was CMV seronegative and belonged to the group of under 400 seronegative cohort members. Each donor provided a peripheral blood sample, and peripheral blood mononuclear cells were used for TCR beta sequencing. Genomic DNA was extracted from the blood cell samples with the Qiagen DNeasy Blood Extraction Kit. The CDR3 runs 15 amino acids, cysteine and phenylalanine included. Just the 45-base CDR3 DNA is kept, in frame starting at base 1. According to the germline V gene (reference sequence), CDR1 reads SEHNR and CDR2 reads FQNEAQ. V is reduced by 1 base and J by 4 bases, leaving a spacing of 13 bases between them. With regard to this clone: The target of this receptor is not known. It has no much larger one-base neighbor in the sample; base qualities were not kept.

Overall results and qualifications from the work: A later genetic analysis reported fewer N-insertions in productive TCRs among donors in an Asian-associated ancestry cluster than the approximately 670-donor mean. A later analysis reported that several top co-occurrence clusters appeared linked to parvovirus B19, influenza, CMV and Epstein-Barr virus. In a later analysis, HLA-associated TCR beta chains were found to be more clonally expanded and to have lower generation probabilities than equally common non-associated chains. In an earlier analysis of some 640 of the donors, most TCR beta V segments were observed in productive rearrangements about 87% or about 30% of the time, broadly matching IMGT annotations. Because HLA typing was missing for some donors at each locus, association tests included only the typed subset. A further reported finding was that TCR beta sequences accurately predicted the HLA-A and HLA-B alleles for most subjects in the first cohort. In a later genetic analysis, a missense DCLRE1C variant was associated with V-gene and J-gene trimming of TCR beta chains, and the association was replicated in an independent cohort. Cytomegalovirus status was reported to be diagnosed by the classifier with high specificity and sensitivity in both the original and validation cohorts. Only TCR beta chains were sequenced in this cohort, and the absence of alpha or paired-chain data limited detectable features. According to a later analysis, most CMV-associated TCR beta chains appeared to be HLA-restricted, and the HLA associations seemed to be driven largely by CMV exposure. The presence/absence analyses assumed that sequencing depth was roughly uniform across donors, and that assumption may not be true. According to the authors, the approach could potentially be generalized to other disease states and immunological phenotypes. Assigning TCR associations to individual alleles was difficult when HLA alleles, especially DR and DQ, strongly co-occurred. A few of the identified cytomegalovirus-associated TCR beta chains were confirmed in vitro to be specific for cytomegalovirus antigens. In a later analysis, about 16,000 TCR beta sequences were associated with specific HLA alleles at a false discovery rate of 0.05. Most TCR sequences were observed very rarely across donors, whereas some public TCRs were present in many individuals. The study gave a list of under 200 TCR beta chains associated with cytomegalovirus. Because the 87-base-pair reads could not distinguish some IMGT-functional V segments, including TRBV6-2 and TRBV6-3, those segments were excluded. According to a later analysis, TCR association rates differed among HLA loci, with DRB1 alleles showing the most associated TCRs and HLA-C alleles showing the fewest. Correlated functional status among segregating V segments might reflect linkage disequilibrium, but an unknown experimental factor could not be ruled out. The sequencing pipeline was judged likely to have produced a cluster of highly shared sequence variants as a technical artifact. For the cohort, immune exposure information was limited to CMV serostatus. The earlier analysis of a few hundred of the donors excluded 15 to 20 rarely observed V segments, including chromosome 9 orphons, because counts were too low.

The library was produced with the immunoSEQ multiplex PCR assay. For the multiplex PCR, a mixture combining 60 forward primers for TCR Vbeta segments and 13 reverse primers for TCR Jbeta segments was used. The CDR3 region of rearranged TCR beta genes was amplified from genomic DNA by a multiplex PCR assay. The Illumina HiSeq System was used to sequence the amplified TCR beta libraries as 87-base-pair reads. On the authors' methods: A later analysis counted approximately 74 million unique TCR beta chains across the 500 to 850 repertoires, and about 10 million of these chains were shared by at least two donors. To remove PCR and sequencing errors, raw reads were error-corrected and collapsed into unique sequences using a nearest-neighbor algorithm that merged closely related sequences. V, D and J gene segments were assigned by aligning CDR3 sequences to IMGT reference sequences. For a sequence to be retained, a match of at least six nucleotides was required to both a V gene segment and a J gene segment. A rearrangement counted as productive if the CDR3 had no stop codons and remained in frame with V and J, and every other rearrangement counted as non-productive. Following IMGT convention, CDR3 was defined as the stretch from the second conserved V-encoded cysteine up to the conserved J-encoded phenylalanine. In an earlier analysis of more than 550 of the donors, sequences lacking an unambiguous match to a single V gene segment were excluded. In an earlier analysis of a few hundred of the donors, a V segment was called functional when productive rearrangements were above 56.7%, and segregating when the standard deviation between donors exceeded 5%. A statistical classification framework was built to diagnose cytomegalovirus status from the catalog of TCR beta chain sequences. In a later analysis, V and J genes were assigned by comparing TCR nucleotide sequences against IMGT/GENE-DB human TR gene sequences. Using the TCRdist pipeline, a later analysis assigned CDR3 sequences along with most-parsimonious VDJ recombination scenarios. In a later analysis, each TCR beta chain was defined by its CDR3 amino acid sequence together with its V-gene family, and reads without a unique V-gene family were excluded. To address suspected cross-contamination and a sequencing artifact, a later analysis removed under 600 highly shared, low-generation-probability nucleotide sequences. For each public chain, a later analysis derived a clonal expansion index from normalized ranks of inferred template counts within each repertoire. In a later analysis, generation probabilities were computed using a VDJ recombination model fitted to out-of-frame rearrangements, and the results were checked against IGoR. A later analysis scored TCR-TCR, TCR-HLA and TCR-CMV co-occurrence with hypergeometric tests, applying a repertoire-size bias correction to TCR pairs. False discovery rates were estimated in a later analysis by permuting HLA or CMV assignments 20 times. In a later analysis, co-occurring TCRs were grouped with DBSCAN, and TCRdist sequence similarity was added when clustering was performed within HLA-allele-positive subsets. Repertoires with fewer than 30,000 or more than 120,000 public chains, plus five repertoires with anomalous nucleotide sharing, were excluded from co-occurrence clustering. TCRdb carries this immuneACCESS record with in-frame sequences only. Its versions omit some clonotypes, under half of them owing to an unresolved V gene in the studies checked, with the rest unexplained. V, J and clone size reflect that table, while D and trimming were determined from the DNA. Counted in this sample were about 140,000 clones; 80% of them appeared once. The ten largest clones take up around 2.4% of the sample.

The specimen was PBMCs. The clonotype comes from a man in his fifties or sixties in good health and CMV-seronegative. The receptor chain draws on TRBV7-9 and TRBJ1-2; the D gene cannot be resolved reliably. Here is the DNA: TGTGCCAGCAGCTTAGGGGCTCCTGAGATCTATGGCTACACCTTC. It translates to CASSLGAPEIYGYTF.